The entry below gives a single T cell receptor (beta chain) sequence along with its context. This record belongs to a study of blood T cell repertoires in COVID-19. The protocol was immunoSEQ multiplex PCR, while the TCRdb copy is restricted to in-frame clones and leaves out a portion. This sample carries about 180,000 clones, about 88% of them seen once, and the ten largest clones take 2.5% to 3%. Germline loops: CDR1 SGHRS, CDR2 YFSETQ. This CDR3 comprises 15 residues. After removal of 2 bases from V and 6 bases from J, the junction contained 5 bases not matched to a gene. This sequence was found in a woman aged 25 to 39 with active or convalescent COVID-19. What was sequenced was peripheral blood. The rearrangement links TRBV5-1 to TRBJ2-1; TRBD1 matches at 10 bases. CDR3 in DNA: TGCGCCAGCAGCTTACGGGACAGGGGCGGCAATGAGCAGTTCTTC. It is translated as CASSLRDRGGNEQFF.